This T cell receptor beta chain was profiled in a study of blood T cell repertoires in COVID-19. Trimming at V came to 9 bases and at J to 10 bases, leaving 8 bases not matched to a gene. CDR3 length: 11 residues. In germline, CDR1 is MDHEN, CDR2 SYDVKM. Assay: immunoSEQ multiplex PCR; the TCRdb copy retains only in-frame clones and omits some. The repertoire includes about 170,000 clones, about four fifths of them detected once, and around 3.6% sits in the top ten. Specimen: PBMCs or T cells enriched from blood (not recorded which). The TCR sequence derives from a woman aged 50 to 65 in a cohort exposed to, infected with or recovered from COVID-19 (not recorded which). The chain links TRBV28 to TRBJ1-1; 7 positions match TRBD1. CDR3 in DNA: TGTGCCAGTCGACAGGGTAGGGCAGCTTTCTTT. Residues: CASRQGRAAFF.